This entry features one T cell receptor beta chain sequence. This record comes from a study of blood T cell repertoires in COVID-19. Turning to the study itself: Sources were T cells, B-cell-depleted T cells, or PBMCs; the material itself was cDNA or gDNA.

Losses at the gene ends were 5 bases for V and 0 bases for J; bases not matched to a gene: 9. The CDR3 is made up of 17 amino acids. Germline CDR1 and CDR2: KGHDR and SFDVKD. Clones were sequenced by immunoSEQ multiplex PCR, and TCRdb holds only the in-frame ones, with some missing. The table shows tens of thousands of clones, with 80% to 90% occurring only once. The chain links TRBV24-1 to TRBJ2-3; 8 bases match TRBD2. This sequence originates from a human donor in a cohort sampled during active COVID-19. The donor label of this sample is uncertain. The specimen was peripheral blood. CDR3 sequence (DNA): TGTGCCACCAGTGGTCAAGAGCGGGGGCCAAGCACAGATACGCAGTATTTT. This gives the protein CATSGQERGPSTDTQYF.